The subject of this entry is one TCR beta chain. This clonotype has just a few counts. There is no known antigen for this receptor. No clone much larger than this one lies a single base away; base qualities are absent. From a lookup of the germline V gene, CDR1 and CDR2 are SGHRS and YFSETQ. V and J are trimmed by 0 bases and 0 bases, and the gene matches miss 3 bases of the junction. The CDR3 numbers 15 residues from cysteine through phenylalanine. The DNA shown is the 45-base CDR3, in frame from base 1. The method behind the library was 5' RACE. Sequenced using an Illumina HiSeq 2500. A second PCR of roughly 6 to 11 cycles was run with a J-beta primer mix and a sample-barcoded 5' primer. A unique molecular identifier was introduced onto each TCR beta cDNA molecule by a template-switch 5' adaptor carrying 12 random nucleotides. Each sample yielded at least 2.5 million CDR3-containing paired-end reads. All of the RNA was converted into first-strand cDNA using the Mint cDNA synthesis kit, with a TRBC-specific oligonucleotide serving as the primer. Following uracil-DNA glycosylase treatment, a first 18-cycle PCR with universal primers M1SS and BC2_uni_R was performed on all cDNA. Under the source paper's analysis protocol: For normalization, 1 million high-quality reads, each with a distinct molecular identifier, were randomly selected from each sample. Instead of being binned into consensus sequences, reads that shared molecular identifiers were thrown out. MiTCR, with a Q25 quality threshold and the strictest error-elimination algorithm, was used for CDR3 identification, clonotype clustering and error correction. A nonparametric unseen species model with Euler transformation was used to estimate a lower bound on total TCR beta diversity. Using fastp trimming at Q25 and MiXCR clonotype assembly, TCRdb reanalyzed the public sequencing data and kept in-frame beta chains. Each CDR3 protein gets just one entry, which takes the most common genes and DNA from the rows behind it. Here the V and J calls rest on TCRdb's processing, not on the authors' analysis. In this sample the table shows 800,000 to 900,000 distinct CDR3 sequences, around two thirds of which occur a single time. The ten top clones hold 25% to 30% of the sample.

Donors were 35 to 40 systemically healthy Caucasian individuals from Russia aged roughly 6 to 90 years. Roughly 9.5 milliliters of peripheral blood were drawn from each donor into EDTA-treated Vacutainer tubes. Ficoll-Paque density-gradient centrifugation was used to isolate PBMCs, with at least 6.5 million per sample. Total RNA, at least 6 micrograms per sample, was extracted from PBMCs with Trizol reagent. For every donor, flow cytometry on a PBMC aliquot measured the percentage of naive CD45RAhigh/CD27high T cells. The data belong to a study of blood T cells in healthy people across ages (dated by TCRdb to between 2014 and 2017). Background on the whole study: In model experiments, template switching captured roughly one uniquely barcoded TCR beta cDNA molecule for every two T cells. Using deep sequencing normalized with unique cDNA molecular identifiers, the study measured how TCR beta repertoire diversity changes with age. Four age groups were formed from the donors: young (average approximately 15 years), middle-aged (approximately 40), aged (around 68) and long-lived (around 82). Donors of different ages were randomly distributed across sequencing lanes to avoid experimental bias. Two additional independent replicas of 1 million unique cDNA reads from the same blood draw were analyzed for two donors (one aged 18 to 29 and one aged 80 or older).

General findings and caveats noted by the study authors: Since profiling was done on bulk unsorted PBMCs, naive and antigen-experienced compartments could not be conclusively compared. As age increased, observed TCR beta diversity per million T cells dropped in a roughly linear way, and a significant reduction was already evident by age 40. The percentage of naive T cells measured by flow cytometry correlated strongly with observed TCR beta diversity. Estimates of total diversity from one million sequenced T cells were regarded as lower bounds and underestimates. Because the CMV infection status of the donors was unknown, age-related changes in expanded clonotypes may potentially have been confounded. Compared with the aged group, the long-lived group had more naive CD4+ T cells, fewer expanded clones and increased TCR diversity, a pattern suggesting age selection.

Rearrangement joined TRBV5-1 to TRBJ2-7, with 7 central nucleotides matching TRBD1. This clonotype originated in a man aged 30-40 years in good health. The sample consisted of blood. CDR3 region: CASSLAGGYSYEQYF. The DNA sequence is given as TGCGCCAGCAGCTTGGCAGGGGGATACTCCTACGAGCAGTACTTC.